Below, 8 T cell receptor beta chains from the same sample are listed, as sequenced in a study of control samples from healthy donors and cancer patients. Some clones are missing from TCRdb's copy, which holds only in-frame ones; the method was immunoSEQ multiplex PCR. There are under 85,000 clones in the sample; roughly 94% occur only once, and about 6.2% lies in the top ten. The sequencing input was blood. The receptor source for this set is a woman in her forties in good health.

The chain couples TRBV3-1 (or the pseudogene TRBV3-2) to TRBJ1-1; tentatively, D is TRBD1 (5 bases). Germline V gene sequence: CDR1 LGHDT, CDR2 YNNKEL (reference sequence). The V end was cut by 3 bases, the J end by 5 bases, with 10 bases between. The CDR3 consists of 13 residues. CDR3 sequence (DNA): TGTGCCAGCAGCCATGAAGGGGTGACTGAAGCTTTCTTT. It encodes CASSHEGVTEAFF.

Here the CDR3 DNA reads TGTGCCAGCAGCCAAGGATCAGGCGGGCGCCCTGACACAGATACGCAGTATTTT. It is translated as CASSQGSGGRPDTDTQYF. V is TRBV4-2 and J is TRBJ2-3, with a possible D match to TRBD2 (5 bases). Trimming took off 1 base at V and 2 bases at J, with 19 bases between the two ends. The CDR3 length is 18 residues. Germline CDR1 LGHNA, CDR2 YNFKEQ.

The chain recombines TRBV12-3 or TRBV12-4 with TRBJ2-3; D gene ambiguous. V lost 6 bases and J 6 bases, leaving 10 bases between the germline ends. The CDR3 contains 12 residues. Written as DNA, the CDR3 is TGTGCCAGCAGCGGTTATATGGATACGCAGTATTTT. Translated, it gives CASSGYMDTQYF.

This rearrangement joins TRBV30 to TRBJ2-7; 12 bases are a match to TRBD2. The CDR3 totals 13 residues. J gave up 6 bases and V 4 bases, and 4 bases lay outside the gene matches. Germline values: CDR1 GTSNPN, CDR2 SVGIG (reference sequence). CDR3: CAWKTSGSFEQYF. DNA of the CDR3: TGTGCCTGGAAGACTAGCGGGAGCTTCGAGCAGTACTTC.

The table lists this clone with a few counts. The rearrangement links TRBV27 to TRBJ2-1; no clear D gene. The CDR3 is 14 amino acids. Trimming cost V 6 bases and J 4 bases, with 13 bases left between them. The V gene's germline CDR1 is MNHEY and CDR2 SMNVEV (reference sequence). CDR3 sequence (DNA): TGTGCCAGCAGCTGGGCCACCGGTTACAATGAGCAGTTCTTC. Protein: CASSWATGYNEQFF.

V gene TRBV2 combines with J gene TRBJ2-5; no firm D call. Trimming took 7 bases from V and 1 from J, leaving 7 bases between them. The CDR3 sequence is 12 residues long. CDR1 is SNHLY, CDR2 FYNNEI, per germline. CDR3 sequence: CASKVAQETQYF. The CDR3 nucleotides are TGTGCCAGCAAAGTAGCCCAAGAGACCCAGTACTTC.

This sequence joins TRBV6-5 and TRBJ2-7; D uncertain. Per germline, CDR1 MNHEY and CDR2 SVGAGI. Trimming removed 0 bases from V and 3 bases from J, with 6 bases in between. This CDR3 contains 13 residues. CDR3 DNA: TGTGCCAGCAGTTACTCCCGGCGCTACGAGCAGTACTTC. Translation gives CASSYSRRYEQYF.

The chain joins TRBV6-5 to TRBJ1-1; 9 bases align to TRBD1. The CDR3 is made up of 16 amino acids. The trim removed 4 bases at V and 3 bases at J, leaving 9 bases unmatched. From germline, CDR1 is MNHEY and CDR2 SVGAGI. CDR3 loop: CASSSYARTGDTEAFF. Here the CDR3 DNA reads TGTGCCAGCAGTTCCTACGCGAGGACAGGGGACACTGAAGCTTTCTTT.